These 20 T cell receptor beta chains were all obtained from the same sample, sequenced in a study of beta chain features in type 1 diabetes. General study findings and limits: A moderate, significant TCRB CDR3 shortening appeared in type 1 diabetes across four CD4+ subsets.

Antigens for these TCRs are unknown. Of the isolated RNA, all was reverse transcribed, and so the sequenced material was expressed TCRB transcripts. Measured with immunoSEQ multiplex PCR; TCRdb has only the in-frame clones, and not every one. In the table there are about 660,000 clones, roughly 13% of which are singletons. The sample comprised naive CD4+ T cells from blood. Receptor source: a man aged 18-30 years with type 1 diabetes.

The chain recombines TRBV4-3 with TRBJ2-7; D is unclear. CDR3 length: 14 amino acids. From germline, CDR1 is LGHNA and CDR2 YSLEER. Trimming removed 5 bases from V and 7 bases from J, with 18 bases in between. This chain's CDR3 is CASSRHRTDGEQYF. The CDR3 DNA sequence: TGCGCCAGCAGCAGACACAGAACCGACGGGGAGCAGTACTTC.

In its sample, this clone was seen a few times. V usage is TRBV29-1 and J usage is TRBJ2-1; 7 bases align to TRBD1. The V gene's germline CDR1 is SQVTM and CDR2 ANQGSEA. Losses at the gene ends were 8 bases for V and 5 bases for J; bases not matched to a gene: 9. The CDR3 extends over 13 amino acids. The CDR3 protein is CSLQRTGHNEQFF. The CDR3 DNA reads TGCAGCCTTCAGAGGACAGGCCACAATGAGCAGTTCTTC.

This clone was recorded a few times. The gene calls are TRBV6-5 and TRBJ2-7, with 9 bases identical to TRBD1. Germline CDR1 reads MNHEY; CDR2 reads SVGAGI. V gave up 0 bases and J gave up 0 bases; unmatched junction bases: 3. This CDR3 has 16 residues. As DNA, the CDR3 is TGTGCCAGCAGTTACTCCGGGACAGGGATCTCCTACGAGCAGTACTTC. Translation: CASSYSGTGISYEQYF.

Turning to this clone: The same CDR3 also results from other DNA sequences found in this sample. The CDR3 reads CASSPGPYEQYF. As DNA, the CDR3 is TGTGCCAGCTCACCGGGGCCCTACGAGCAGTACTTC. The V and J genes are TRBV18 and TRBJ2-7; the D gene is possibly TRBD1 (5 bases). Looked up from germline, CDR1 is KGHSH and CDR2 is LQKENI. V dropped 3 bases and J dropped 2 bases, with 5 bases sitting between them. This CDR3 spans 12 amino acids. The full variable domain, with the rest looked up from reference TRBV18 and TRBJ2-7, is NAGVMQNPRHLVRRRGQEARLRCSPMKGHSHVYWYRQLPEEGLKFMVYLQKENIIDESGMPKERFSAEFPKEGPSILRIQQVVRGDSAAYFCASSPGPYEQYFGPGTRLTVT.

The chain recombines TRBV7-3 with TRBJ2-3; D is ambiguous. Germline assignment: CDR1 SGHTA and CDR2 FQGTGA. Trimming took off 2 bases at V and 1 base at J, with 7 bases between the two ends. This CDR3 region has 14 residues. The CDR3 spells CASSLGQRTDTQYF. The CDR3 DNA reads as TGTGCCAGCAGCTTAGGGCAGCGCACAGATACGCAGTATTTT.

This clone was seen a few times. The V gene is TRBV19, the J gene TRBJ2-5; TRBD1 is a possible D gene (5 bases). The CDR3 length is 13 residues. Trimming stripped 6 bases from V and 1 base from J, with 9 bases between. Germline values: CDR1 LNHDA, CDR2 SQIVND (reference sequence). CDR3 sequence (DNA): TGTGCCAGTAGCGTCAGGGTCCAAGAGACCCAGTACTTC. It encodes CASSVRVQETQYF.

V is TRBV6-6 and J is TRBJ2-3; no reliable D call. This CDR3 is built from 13 residues. Trimming took off 2 bases at V and 4 bases at J, with 7 bases between the two ends. CDR1 is MNHNY, CDR2 SVGAGI, per germline (reference sequence). The CDR3 DNA reads TGTGCCAGCAGTTACGAGTCCGCAGATACGCAGTATTTT. Its protein product is CASSYESADTQYF.

The chain joins TRBV29-1 to TRBJ2-3; D not certain. Trimming removed 2 bases at V and 3 bases at J, with 6 bases between. Looked up from germline, CDR1 is SQVTM and CDR2 is ANQGSEA. The CDR3 runs to 12 residues. The CDR3 region has the DNA TGCAGCGTTGAAATTGGGACAGATACGCAGTATTTT. Translation: CSVEIGTDTQYF.

The chain joins TRBV28 to TRBJ2-4, with 8 bases aligning to TRBD2. CDR1 and CDR2 from the germline V gene are MDHEN and SYDVKM. V lost 2 bases to trimming and J lost 4 bases; unmatched junction nucleotides: 4. The CDR3 has 15 amino acids. CDR3 coding DNA: TGTGCCAGCAGTTTACTGACTAGCGCAAAAAACATTCAGTACTTC. This gives the protein CASSLLTSAKNIQYF.

The rearrangement joins TRBV14 to TRBJ2-5, with TRBD2 identical over 8 bases. The germline CDR1 and CDR2 sequences are SGHDN and FVKESK. This CDR3 is 13 amino acids long. V gave up 6 bases and J gave up 4 bases; unmatched junction bases: 4. CDR3 region: CASRPGGRETQYF. CDR3 nucleotide sequence: TGTGCCAGCAGGCCGGGAGGGCGAGAGACCCAGTACTTC.

Points on this clone: The same CDR3 is also encoded by other DNA sequences in this sample. This chain links TRBV18 with TRBJ1-3, with D uncertain. Germline CDR1 KGHSH, CDR2 LQKENI. Trimming removed 0 bases from V and 1 base from J, with 1 base in between. The CDR3 runs 13 residues. CDR3 residues: CASSPPSGNTIYF. The CDR3 nucleotides are TGTGCCAGCTCACCACCGTCTGGAAACACCATATATTTT.

V usage is TRBV30 and J usage is TRBJ2-7; no firm D call. The CDR3 runs to 15 residues. The V end was cut by 0 bases, the J end by 4 bases, with 16 bases between. CDR1 is GTSNPN, CDR2 SVGIG, per germline (reference sequence). Here the CDR3 reads CAWSVGQTNAYEQYF. CDR3 in DNA: TGTGCCTGGAGTGTTGGTCAAACTAACGCGTACGAGCAGTACTTC.

This clone was observed a handful of times. The gene calls are TRBV5-1 and TRBJ2-5; 10 bases agree with TRBD2. V lost 0 bases and J lost 3; bases outside the gene matches: 11. The CDR3 contains 18 residues. The germline V gene encodes CDR1 SGHRS and CDR2 YFSETQ. CDR3 nucleotide sequence: TGCGCCAGCAGCTTGGCGGGGACTAGCGCTTTTGAGGAAGAGACCCAGTACTTC. This encodes CASSLAGTSAFEEETQYF.

V and J are TRBV30 and TRBJ1-2; D unclear. The CDR3 has 12 amino acids. V lost 1 base and J 2 bases, leaving 5 bases between the germline ends. The germline V gene has CDR1 GTSNPN and CDR2 SVGIG (reference sequence). CDR3 loop: CAWSELNYGYTF. CDR3 coding DNA: TGTGCCTGGAGTGAACTCAACTATGGCTACACCTTC.

This clone was observed a few times. This CDR3 is also generated by other DNA sequences in the sample. The chain uses TRBV18 and TRBJ2-7; D unresolved. The CDR3 contains 14 residues. The germline V gene encodes CDR1 KGHSH and CDR2 LQKENI. The ends were cut back, 0 bases at V and 2 bases at J, with 8 bases in the middle. DNA of the CDR3: TGTGCCAGCTCACCACCCGCAGGTCCCTACGAGCAGTACTTC. Translation gives CASSPPAGPYEQYF.

This clone has only a few counts. This chain connects TRBV7-2 to TRBJ2-1, with TRBD1 identical over 7 bases. From germline, CDR1 is SGHTA and CDR2 FQGNSA. This CDR3 comprises 14 residues. V trimming: 3 bases; J trimming: 6 bases; junction bases outside the gene matches: 5. The CDR3 loop reads CASSFDPGGNEQFF. CDR3 sequence (DNA): TGTGCCAGCAGCTTTGATCCAGGGGGCAATGAGCAGTTCTTC.

The chain has TRBV29-1 and TRBJ2-1; 9 nucleotides align to TRBD2. The V gene's germline CDR1 is SQVTM and CDR2 ANQGSEA. The ends lost 5 bases at V and 1 base at J; junction bases unmatched: 3. This CDR3 region has 14 residues. The CDR3 sequence is CSVSGGFSYNEQFF. The CDR3 region has the DNA TGCAGCGTTAGCGGGGGGTTTTCCTACAATGAGCAGTTCTTC.

This clone was observed a handful of times. The chain recombines TRBV28 with TRBJ2-5; 13 nucleotides match TRBD2. Germline trimming cut 6 bases from V and 5 bases from J; bases unmatched to any gene: 6. CDR3 size: 15 residues. Per germline, CDR1 MDHEN and CDR2 SYDVKM. The CDR3 DNA reads TGTGCCAGCAGCCTGGGGACTAGCGGGGATGAGACCCAGTACTTC. Its translation: CASSLGTSGDETQYF.

This clone was counted a few times. This chain joins TRBV5-1 and TRBJ1-1; D is ambiguous. V was trimmed by 2 bases and J by 0 bases, leaving 8 bases between them. CDR1 is SGHRS and CDR2 is YFSETQ in the germline V gene. The CDR3 runs 14 residues. The CDR3: CASSFAGMNTEAFF. As DNA, the CDR3 is TGCGCCAGCAGCTTTGCGGGGATGAACACTGAAGCTTTCTTT.

The rearrangement links TRBV7-2 to TRBJ2-2; D ambiguous. CDR1 SGHTA and CDR2 FQGNSA come from the germline V gene. Trimming took 1 base from V and 4 from J, leaving 10 bases between them. The CDR3 runs 15 residues. Here the CDR3 DNA reads TGTGCCAGCAGCTTAGGCCAGGCCTTCACCGGGGAGCTGTTTTTT. It yields the protein CASSLGQAFTGELFF.